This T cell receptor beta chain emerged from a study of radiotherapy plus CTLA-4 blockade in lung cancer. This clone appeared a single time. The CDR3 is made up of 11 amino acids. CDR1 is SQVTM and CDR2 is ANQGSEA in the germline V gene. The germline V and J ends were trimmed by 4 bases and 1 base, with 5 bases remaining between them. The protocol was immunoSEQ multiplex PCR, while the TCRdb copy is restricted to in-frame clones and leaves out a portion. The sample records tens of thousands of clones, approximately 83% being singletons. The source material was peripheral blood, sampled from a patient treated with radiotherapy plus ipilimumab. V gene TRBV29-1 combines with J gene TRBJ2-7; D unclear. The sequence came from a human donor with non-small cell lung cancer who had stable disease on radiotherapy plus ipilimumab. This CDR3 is CSVGSSYEQYF. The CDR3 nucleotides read TGCAGCGTTGGTAGTTCCTACGAGCAGTACTTC.